Detailed here is one T cell receptor beta chain. Its antigen remains unidentified. Trimming stripped 3 bases from V and 3 bases from J, with 15 bases between. The CDR3 contains 15 residues. Germline values: CDR1 MGHRA, CDR2 YSYEKL. The record originates from a study of T cell repertoires in aging, cancer and after chemotherapy. Study overall: Donors were grouped into six age bands spanning 30 or younger through 70 or older. Pre- and post-chemotherapy samples were paired from glioblastoma patients treated with temozolomide-based therapy. General study points: In each cancer cohort, median generation probability increased across chemotherapy, suggesting thymic output rebounded. In healthy donors, age-related TCR diversity loss mainly reflected lost richness.

The template was genomic DNA from peripheral blood, not RNA. Multiplex touch-down PCR with TRB-A/B primers amplified rearranged V-D-J TRB sequences. MiXCR was run by TCRdb on the multiplex PCR reads, yielding one entry per CDR3 protein. The data show 1,500 to 2,000 distinct CDR3 sequences, under 35% seen once. Material for sequencing was blood. The source is a human donor with a solid tumor. The donor label of this sample is uncertain. This chain links TRBV4-1 with TRBJ2-7; weak D call: TRBD1 (6 bases). The CDR3 spells CASSQMTGWDYEQYF. CDR3 bases: TGCGCCAGCAGCCAGATGACAGGTTGGGACTACGAGCAGTACTTC.